A selection of T cell receptor beta chains follows, all from one sample in a study of T cell repertoires in aging, cancer and after chemotherapy. MiXCR, applied by TCRdb to the multiplex PCR reads, yields one record per CDR3 protein. The sample contains roughly 8,500 distinct CDR3 sequences, approximately 49% of which appear only once. Sequenced material: blood. The receptor set was obtained from a human donor with a solid tumor. CDR3s include the opening cysteine and the closing phenylalanine or tryptophan. A D gene is named only where the DNA matches it firmly. Some rows have no size entry. The others give once, few or many, or a class for an expanded clone.

size,J,V,length,D,CDR3
few,TRBJ1-5,TRBV20-1,14,NA,CSARDRSGNQPQHF
NA,TRBJ2-3,TRBV30,14,NA,CAWSVPSGTDTQYF
NA,TRBJ2-1,TRBV7-9,12,NA,CASSLNRDSQFF
NA,TRBJ1-5,TRBV6-2/TRBV6-3,15,TRBD1,CASSKAGTGSQPQHF
few,TRBJ2-7,TRBV12-3/TRBV12-4,11,NA,CASRGLYEQYF
NA,TRBJ2-1,TRBV11-2,17,NA,CASSLDHSTGVRSVRFF
NA,TRBJ2-6,TRBV12-3/TRBV12-4,16,TRBD2,CASSLGGSSGANVLTF
few,TRBJ2-7,TRBV19,15,NA,CASSISAGEVYEQYF
few,TRBJ1-2,TRBV6-1,12,NA,CASSDPPGGYTF
NA,TRBJ2-1,TRBV7-9,13,TRBD2,CASSLALANEQFF
NA,TRBJ2-1,TRBV5-4,15,TRBD1,CASSPQDRVSNEQFF
NA,TRBJ1-5,TRBV7-2,13,NA,CASSLGSGQPQHF
NA,TRBJ2-3,TRBV6-4,15,TRBD2,CASRLAGGPGDTQYF
once,TRBJ1-1,TRBV6-2/TRBV6-3,15,TRBD1,CASNQQGFRNTEAFF
NA,TRBJ2-3,TRBV20-1,14,TRBD2,CSASSGPSTDTQYF
NA,TRBJ1-3,TRBV7-2,13,NA,CASRVGFTDTIYF
NA,TRBJ2-2,TRBV13,14,NA,CASSFTRADGELFF
few,TRBJ1-5,TRBV7-2,18,NA,CASSLDLQGLSSNQPQHF
NA,TRBJ1-2,TRBV18,15,TRBD1,CASSPGTGESYGYTF
few,TRBJ1-5,TRBV19,15,NA,CASSTTGLSNQPQHF
few,TRBJ2-7,TRBV6-5,14,NA,CAGPLTPLIYEQYF
NA,TRBJ1-2,TRBV6-6,20,NA,CASSYPLGLFPEDGYYGYTF
NA,TRBJ2-3,TRBV11-2,17,NA,CASSLQDFASTSVTQYF
NA,TRBJ1-2,TRBV29-1,12,TRBD1,CSARDRNYDYTF
NA,TRBJ1-1,TRBV18,13,NA,CASFPTADTEAFF
few,TRBJ2-7,TRBV6-2/TRBV6-3,14,TRBD1,CASISTGGSYEQYF
NA,TRBJ2-6,TRBV12-3/TRBV12-4,16,TRBD1,CASRQGPRSGANVLTF
NA,TRBJ2-7,TRBV20-1,18,NA,CSAREYSPSERTTYEQYF
NA,TRBJ1-1,TRBV12-3/TRBV12-4,12,NA,CASSLPVTEAFF
few,TRBJ1-2,TRBV6-2/TRBV6-3,13,NA,CASTGATYYGYTF
NA,TRBJ1-3,TRBV6-5,16,NA,CASRAHGADSGNTIYF
NA,TRBJ2-3,TRBV10-3,16,TRBD2,CAIRRGLAVTTDTQYF
NA,TRBJ1-6,TRBV5-1,15,NA,CASRNLPTEASPLHF
NA,TRBJ2-3,TRBV6-2/TRBV6-3,17,NA,CASSYHYGGPYTDTQYF